This T cell receptor beta chain is from a study of blood T cell repertoires in COVID-19. V lost 8 bases and J lost 0; bases outside the gene matches: 5. The CDR3 runs 15 residues. Germline CDR1 and CDR2: LNHDA and SQIVND (reference sequence). Clones were read by immunoSEQ multiplex PCR, and TCRdb kept only the in-frame ones, dropping some. The profile shows some 96,000 clones, about 80% of them singletons. The chain carries TRBV19 and TRBJ1-5, with 9 bases aligning to TRBD1. The receptor was derived from a woman aged 70 to 79 with acute or convalescent COVID-19. The sample comprised peripheral blood. CDR3 in DNA: TGTGCCAGTGGGACAGGGTTTTATAGCAATCAGCCCCAGCATTTT. Translated, it gives CASGTGFYSNQPQHF.